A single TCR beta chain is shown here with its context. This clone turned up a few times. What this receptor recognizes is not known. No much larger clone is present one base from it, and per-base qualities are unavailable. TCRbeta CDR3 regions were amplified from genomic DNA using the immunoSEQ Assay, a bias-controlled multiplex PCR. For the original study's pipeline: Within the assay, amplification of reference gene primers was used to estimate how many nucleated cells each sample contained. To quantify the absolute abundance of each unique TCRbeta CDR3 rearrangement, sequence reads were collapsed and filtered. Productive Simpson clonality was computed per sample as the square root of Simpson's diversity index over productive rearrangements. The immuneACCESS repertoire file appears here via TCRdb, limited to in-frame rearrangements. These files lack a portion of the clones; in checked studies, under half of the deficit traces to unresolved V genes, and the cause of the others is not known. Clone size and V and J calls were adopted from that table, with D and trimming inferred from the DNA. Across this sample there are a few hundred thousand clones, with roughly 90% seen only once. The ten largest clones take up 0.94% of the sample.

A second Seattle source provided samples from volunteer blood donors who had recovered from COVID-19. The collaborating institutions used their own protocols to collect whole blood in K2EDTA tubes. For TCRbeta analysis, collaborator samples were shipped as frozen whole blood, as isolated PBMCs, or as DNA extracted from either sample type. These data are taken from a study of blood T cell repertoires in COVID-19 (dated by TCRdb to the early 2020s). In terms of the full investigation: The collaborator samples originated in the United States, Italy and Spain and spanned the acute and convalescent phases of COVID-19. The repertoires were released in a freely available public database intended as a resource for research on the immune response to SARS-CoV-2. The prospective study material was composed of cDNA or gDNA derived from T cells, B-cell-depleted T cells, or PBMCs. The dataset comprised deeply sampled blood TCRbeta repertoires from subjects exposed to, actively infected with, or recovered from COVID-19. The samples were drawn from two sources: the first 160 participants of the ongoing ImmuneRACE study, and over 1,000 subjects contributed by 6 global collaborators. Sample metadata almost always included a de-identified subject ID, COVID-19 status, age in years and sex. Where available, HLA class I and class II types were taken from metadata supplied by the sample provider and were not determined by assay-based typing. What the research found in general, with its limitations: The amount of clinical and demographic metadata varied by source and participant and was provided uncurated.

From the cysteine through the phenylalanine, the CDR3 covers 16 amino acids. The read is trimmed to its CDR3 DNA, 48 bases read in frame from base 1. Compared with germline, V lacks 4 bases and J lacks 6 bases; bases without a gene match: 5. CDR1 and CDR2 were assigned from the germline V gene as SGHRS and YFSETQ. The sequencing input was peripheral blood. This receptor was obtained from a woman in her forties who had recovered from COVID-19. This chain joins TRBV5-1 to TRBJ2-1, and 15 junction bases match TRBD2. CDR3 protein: CASSPGLAGGSNEQFF. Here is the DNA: TGCGCCAGCAGCCCGGGACTAGCGGGAGGTAGCAATGAGCAGTTCTTC. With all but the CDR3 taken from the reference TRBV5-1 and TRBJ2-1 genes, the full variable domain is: KAGVTQTPRYLIKTRGQQVTLSCSPISGHRSVSWYQQTPGQGLQFLFEYFSETQRNKGNFPGRFSGRQFSNSRSEMNVSTLELGDSALYLCASSPGLAGGSNEQFFGPGTRLTVL.